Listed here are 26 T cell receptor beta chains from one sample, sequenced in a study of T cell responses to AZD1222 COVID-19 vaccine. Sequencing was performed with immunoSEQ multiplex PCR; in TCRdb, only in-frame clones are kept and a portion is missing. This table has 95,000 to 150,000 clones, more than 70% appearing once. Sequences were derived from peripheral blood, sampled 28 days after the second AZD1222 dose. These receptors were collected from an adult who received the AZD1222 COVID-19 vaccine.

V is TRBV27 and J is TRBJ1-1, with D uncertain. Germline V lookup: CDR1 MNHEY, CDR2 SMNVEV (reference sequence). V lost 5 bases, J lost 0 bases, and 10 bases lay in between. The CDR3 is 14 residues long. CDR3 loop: CASSDVSLNTEAFF. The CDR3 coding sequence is TGTGCCAGCAGTGACGTCAGCTTGAACACTGAAGCTTTCTTT.

The DNA of the CDR3 is TGTGCCAGCAGCTTGGGGGGGTCTACAGGTGAAGCTTTCTTT. Residues: CASSLGGSTGEAFF. The chain joins TRBV5-4 to TRBJ1-1; D is perhaps TRBD1 (5 bases). Germline V CDR1 and CDR2: SGHNT, YYREEE (reference sequence). V lost 0 bases and J 7 bases, leaving 13 bases between the germline ends. This CDR3 has 14 amino acids.

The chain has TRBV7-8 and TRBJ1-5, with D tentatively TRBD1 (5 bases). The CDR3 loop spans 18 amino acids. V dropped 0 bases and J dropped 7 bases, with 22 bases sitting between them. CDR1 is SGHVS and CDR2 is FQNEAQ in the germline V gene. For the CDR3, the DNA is TGTGCCAGCAGCTTAGCTCGTAAGGGGCGGGCCTGGGAACAGCCCCAGCATTTT. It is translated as CASSLARKGRAWEQPQHF.

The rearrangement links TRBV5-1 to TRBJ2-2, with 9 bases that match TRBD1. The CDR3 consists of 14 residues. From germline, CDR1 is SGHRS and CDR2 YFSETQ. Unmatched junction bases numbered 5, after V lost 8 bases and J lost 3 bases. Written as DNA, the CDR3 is TGCGCCAGTCGGGACAGGGCGGACACCGGGGAGCTGTTTTTT. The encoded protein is CASRDRADTGELFF.

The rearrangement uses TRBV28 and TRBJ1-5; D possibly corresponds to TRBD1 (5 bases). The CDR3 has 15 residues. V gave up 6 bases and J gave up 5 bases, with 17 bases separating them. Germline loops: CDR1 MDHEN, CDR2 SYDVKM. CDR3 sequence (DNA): TGTGCCAGCAGAGCTGAGCGGCTGGGGGATCAGCCCCAGCATTTT. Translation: CASRAERLGDQPQHF.

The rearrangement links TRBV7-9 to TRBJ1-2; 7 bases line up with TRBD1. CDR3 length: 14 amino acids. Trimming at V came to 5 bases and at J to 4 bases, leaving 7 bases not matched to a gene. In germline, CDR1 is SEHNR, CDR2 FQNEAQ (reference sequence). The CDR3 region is CASSPAGTAYGYTF. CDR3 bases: TGTGCCAGCAGCCCGGCTGGGACAGCCTATGGCTACACCTTC.

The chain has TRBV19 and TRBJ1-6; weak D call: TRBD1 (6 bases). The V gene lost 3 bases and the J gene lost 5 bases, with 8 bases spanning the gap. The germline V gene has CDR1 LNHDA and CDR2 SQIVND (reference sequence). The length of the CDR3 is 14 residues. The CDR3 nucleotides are TGTGCCAGTAGTATTCGGACAGATAATTCACCCCTCCACTTT. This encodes CASSIRTDNSPLHF.

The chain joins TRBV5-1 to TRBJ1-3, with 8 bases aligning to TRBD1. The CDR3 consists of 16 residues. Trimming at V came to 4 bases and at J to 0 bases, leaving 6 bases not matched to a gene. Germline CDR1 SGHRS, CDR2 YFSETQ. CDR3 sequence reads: CASSLGQEPSGNTIYF. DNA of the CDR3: TGCGCCAGCAGCCTGGGACAGGAACCCTCTGGAAACACCATATATTTT.

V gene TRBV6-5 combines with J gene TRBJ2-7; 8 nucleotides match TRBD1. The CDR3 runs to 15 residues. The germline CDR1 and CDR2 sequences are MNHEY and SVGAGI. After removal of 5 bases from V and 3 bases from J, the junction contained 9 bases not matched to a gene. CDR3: CASSKKDRVDYEQYF. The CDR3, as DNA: TGTGCCAGCAGTAAGAAGGACAGGGTGGACTACGAGCAGTACTTC.

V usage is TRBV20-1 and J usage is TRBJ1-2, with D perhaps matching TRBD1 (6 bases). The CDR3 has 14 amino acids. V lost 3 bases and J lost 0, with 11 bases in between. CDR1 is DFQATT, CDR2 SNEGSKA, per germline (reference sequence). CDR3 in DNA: TGCAGTGCTAGTACCAGGGGCACTAACTATGGCTACACCTTC. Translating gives CSASTRGTNYGYTF.

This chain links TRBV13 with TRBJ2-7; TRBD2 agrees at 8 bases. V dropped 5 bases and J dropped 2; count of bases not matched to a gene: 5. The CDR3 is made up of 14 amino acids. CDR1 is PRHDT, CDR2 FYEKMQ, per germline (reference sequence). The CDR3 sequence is CASSPLAGPYEQYF. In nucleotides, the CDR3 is TGTGCCAGCAGCCCCTTAGCGGGGCCCTACGAGCAGTACTTC.

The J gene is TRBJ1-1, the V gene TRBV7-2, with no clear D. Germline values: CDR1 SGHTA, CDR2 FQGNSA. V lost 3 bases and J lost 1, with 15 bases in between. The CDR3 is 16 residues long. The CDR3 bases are TGTGCCAGCAGCTTTCGGACGTCCACCGGGAACACTGAAGCTTTCTTT. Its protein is CASSFRTSTGNTEAFF.

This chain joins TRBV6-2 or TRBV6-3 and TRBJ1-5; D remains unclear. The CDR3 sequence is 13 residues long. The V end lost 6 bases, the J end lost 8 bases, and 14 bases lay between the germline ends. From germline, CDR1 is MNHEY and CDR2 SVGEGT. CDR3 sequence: CASSSTGEEPQHF. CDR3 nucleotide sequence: TGTGCCAGCAGCTCAACCGGGGAAGAGCCCCAGCATTTT.

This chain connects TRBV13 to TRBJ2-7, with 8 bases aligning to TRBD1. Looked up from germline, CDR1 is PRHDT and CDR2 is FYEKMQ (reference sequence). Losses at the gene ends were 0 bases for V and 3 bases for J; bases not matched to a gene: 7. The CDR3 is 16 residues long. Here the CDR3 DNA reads TGTGCCAGCAGCTTAGGCCTCCGGACAGGGAACTACGAGCAGTACTTC. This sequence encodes CASSLGLRTGNYEQYF.

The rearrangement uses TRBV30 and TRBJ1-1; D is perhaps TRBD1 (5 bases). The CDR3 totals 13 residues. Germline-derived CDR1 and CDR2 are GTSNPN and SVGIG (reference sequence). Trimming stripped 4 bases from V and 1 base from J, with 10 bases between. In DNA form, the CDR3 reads TGTGCCTGGACGGGCGGGGGGAACACTGAAGCTTTCTTT. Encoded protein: CAWTGGGNTEAFF. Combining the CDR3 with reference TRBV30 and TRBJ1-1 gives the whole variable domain SQTIHQWPATLVQPVGSPLSLECTVEGTSNPNLYWYRQAAGRGLQLLFYSVGIGQISSEVPQNLSASRPQDRQFILSSKKLLLSDSGFYLCAWTGGGNTEAFFGQGTRLTVV.

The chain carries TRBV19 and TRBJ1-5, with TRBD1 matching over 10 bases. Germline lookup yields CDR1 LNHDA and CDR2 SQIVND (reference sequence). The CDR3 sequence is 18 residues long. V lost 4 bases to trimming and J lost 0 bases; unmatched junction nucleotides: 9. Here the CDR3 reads CASSKLTGGGYSNQPQHF. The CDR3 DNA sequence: TGTGCCAGTAGTAAACTGACAGGGGGCGGCTATAGCAATCAGCCCCAGCATTTT.

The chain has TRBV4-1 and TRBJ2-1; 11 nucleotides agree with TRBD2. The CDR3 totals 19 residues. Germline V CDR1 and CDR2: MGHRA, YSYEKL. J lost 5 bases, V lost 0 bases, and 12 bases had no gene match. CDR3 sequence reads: CASSQDRASGGPKNNEQFF. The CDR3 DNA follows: TGCGCCAGCAGCCAAGATCGTGCTAGCGGGGGGCCGAAAAACAATGAGCAGTTCTTC.

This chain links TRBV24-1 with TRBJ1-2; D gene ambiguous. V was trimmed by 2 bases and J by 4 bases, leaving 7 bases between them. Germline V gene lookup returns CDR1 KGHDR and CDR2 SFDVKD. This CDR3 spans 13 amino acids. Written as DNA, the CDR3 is TGTGCCACCAGTGATTCGACGGTCTATGGCTACACCTTC. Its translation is CATSDSTVYGYTF.

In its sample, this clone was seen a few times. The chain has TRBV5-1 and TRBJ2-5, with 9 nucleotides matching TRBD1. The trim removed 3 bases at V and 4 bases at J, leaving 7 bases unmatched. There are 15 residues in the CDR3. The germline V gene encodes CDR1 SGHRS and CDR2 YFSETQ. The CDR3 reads CASSSGTGTGETQYF. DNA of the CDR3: TGCGCCAGCAGCTCAGGGACAGGGACAGGAGAGACCCAGTACTTC. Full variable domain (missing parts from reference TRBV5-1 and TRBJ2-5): KAGVTQTPRYLIKTRGQQVTLSCSPISGHRSVSWYQQTPGQGLQFLFEYFSETQRNKGNFPGRFSGRQFSNSRSEMNVSTLELGDSALYLCASSSGTGTGETQYFGPGTRLLVL.

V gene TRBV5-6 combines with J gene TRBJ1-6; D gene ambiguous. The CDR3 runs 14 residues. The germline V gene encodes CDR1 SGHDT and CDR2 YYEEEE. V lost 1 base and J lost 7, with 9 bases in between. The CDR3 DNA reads TGTGCCAGCAGCTTGCCCGGGTTGAATTCACCCCTCCACTTT. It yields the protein CASSLPGLNSPLHF.

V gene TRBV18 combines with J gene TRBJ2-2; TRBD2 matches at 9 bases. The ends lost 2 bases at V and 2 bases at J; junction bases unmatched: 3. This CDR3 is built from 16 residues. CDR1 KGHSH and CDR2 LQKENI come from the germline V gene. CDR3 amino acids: CASSPAGGPNTGELFF. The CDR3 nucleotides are TGTGCCAGCTCACCAGCGGGGGGGCCTAACACCGGGGAGCTGTTTTTT.

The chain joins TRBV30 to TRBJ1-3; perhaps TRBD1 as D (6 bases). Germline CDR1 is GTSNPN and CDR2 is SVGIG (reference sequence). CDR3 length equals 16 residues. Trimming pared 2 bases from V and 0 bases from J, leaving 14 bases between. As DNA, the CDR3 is TGTGCCTGGAGTTGGGAGCAGGGGCCCTCTGGAAACACCATATATTTT. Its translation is CAWSWEQGPSGNTIYF.

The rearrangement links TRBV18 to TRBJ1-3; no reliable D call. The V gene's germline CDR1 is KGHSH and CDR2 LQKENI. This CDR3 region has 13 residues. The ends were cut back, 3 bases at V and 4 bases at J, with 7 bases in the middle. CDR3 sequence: CASSPGEGNTIYF. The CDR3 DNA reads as TGTGCCAGCTCACCGGGAGAAGGAAACACCATATATTTT.

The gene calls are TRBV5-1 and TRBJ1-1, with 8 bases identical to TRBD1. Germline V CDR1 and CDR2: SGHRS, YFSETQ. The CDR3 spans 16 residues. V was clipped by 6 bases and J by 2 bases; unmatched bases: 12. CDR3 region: CASNNGQGPVNTEAFF. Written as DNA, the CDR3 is TGCGCCAGCAACAACGGACAGGGTCCTGTAAACACTGAAGCTTTCTTT.

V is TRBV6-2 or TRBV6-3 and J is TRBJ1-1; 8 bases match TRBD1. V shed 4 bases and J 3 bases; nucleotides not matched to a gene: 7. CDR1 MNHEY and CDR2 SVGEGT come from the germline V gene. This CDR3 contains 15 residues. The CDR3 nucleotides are TGTGCCAGCAGTTTTGGTCCCAGGGGGCACACTGAAGCTTTCTTT. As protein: CASSFGPRGHTEAFF.

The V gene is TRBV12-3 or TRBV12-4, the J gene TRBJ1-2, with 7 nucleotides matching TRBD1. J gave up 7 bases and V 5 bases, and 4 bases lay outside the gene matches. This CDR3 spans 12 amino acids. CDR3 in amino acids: CASSVQGGGYTF. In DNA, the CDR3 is TGTGCCAGCAGTGTTCAGGGGGGTGGCTACACCTTC.